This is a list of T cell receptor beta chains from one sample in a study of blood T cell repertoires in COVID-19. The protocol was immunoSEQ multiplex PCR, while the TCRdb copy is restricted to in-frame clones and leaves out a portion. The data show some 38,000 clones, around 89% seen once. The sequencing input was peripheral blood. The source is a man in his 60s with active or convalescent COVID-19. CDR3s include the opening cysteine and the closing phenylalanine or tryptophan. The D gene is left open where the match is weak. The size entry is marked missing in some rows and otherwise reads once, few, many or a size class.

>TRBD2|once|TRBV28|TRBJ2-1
TGTGCCAGCAGTTTACATCTGATAGCGGGAGGGCGGAATGAGCAGTTCTTC
CASSLHLIAGGRNEQFF
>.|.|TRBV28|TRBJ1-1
TGTGCCAGCAGTTTATGGGAAACGACAGGTCGGAGGAACACTGAAGCTTTCTTT
CASSLWETTGRRNTEAFF
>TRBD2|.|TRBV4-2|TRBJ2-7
TGTGCCAGCAGCCAACATCTTAGCGGGGGCCCCAACTCCTACGAGCAGTACTTC
CASSQHLSGGPNSYEQYF
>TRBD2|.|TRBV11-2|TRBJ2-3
TGTGCCAGCAGCTTACTAGCGGGGATCACAGATACGCAGTATTTT
CASSLLAGITDTQYF
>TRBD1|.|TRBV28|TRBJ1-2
TGTGCCAGCAGTTTAGGACAGGGAGACTATGGCTACACCTTC
CASSLGQGDYGYTF
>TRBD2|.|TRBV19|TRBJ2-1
TGTGCCAGTAGTATGGGGGGGTACAATGAGCAGTTCTTC
CASSMGGYNEQFF
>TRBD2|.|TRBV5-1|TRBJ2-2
TGCGCCAGCAGCTTGGAGCTAGCGGGTTGGACCGGGGAGCTGTTTTTT
CASSLELAGWTGELFF
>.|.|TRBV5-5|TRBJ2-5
TGTGCCAGCAGCTTGGCTGGGGCTGAGACCCAGTACTTC
CASSLAGAETQYF
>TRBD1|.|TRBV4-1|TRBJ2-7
TGCGCCAGCAGCCAACCTACGACAGGGGCCTACGAGCAGTACTTC
CASSQPTTGAYEQYF
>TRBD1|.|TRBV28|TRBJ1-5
TGTGCCAGCAGACTAGGGGGCTCGGGTCAGCCCCAGCATTTT
CASRLGGSGQPQHF
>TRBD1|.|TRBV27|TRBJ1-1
TGTGCCAGATTACAGGGGGCCCTGAACACTGAAGCTTTCTTT
CARLQGALNTEAFF
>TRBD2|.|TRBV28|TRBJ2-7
TGTGCCAGCACCGAGCGGGAGGCCCTCGAGCAGTACTTC
CASTEREALEQYF
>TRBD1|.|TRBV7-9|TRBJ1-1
TGTGCCAGCAGCTACCCCGGGACAGGGCGCACTGAAGCTTTCTTT
CASSYPGTGRTEAFF
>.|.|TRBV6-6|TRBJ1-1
TGTGCCAGCAGTTACTCGCGGAACGAAGCTTTCTTT
CASSYSRNEAFF
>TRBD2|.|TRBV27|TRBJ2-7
TGTGCCAGCAGCCGAATTAGCGGGAAAGGCTACGAGCAGTACTTC
CASSRISGKGYEQYF
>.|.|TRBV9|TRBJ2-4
TGTGCCAGCAGCGCCGGAGGGGGGGGGTACATTCAGTACTTC
CASSAGGGGYIQYF
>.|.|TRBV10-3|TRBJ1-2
TGTGCCATCAGTGACCGGGGGGCTAACTATGGCTACACCTTC
CAISDRGANYGYTF
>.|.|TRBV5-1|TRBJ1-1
TGCGCCAGCAGCTTGGCCGGACAGACGAACACTGAAGCTTTCTTT
CASSLAGQTNTEAFF
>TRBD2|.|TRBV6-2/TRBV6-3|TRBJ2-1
TGTGCCAGCAGTGGACTAGCGGGAATAGGTGAGCAGTTCTTC
CASSGLAGIGEQFF
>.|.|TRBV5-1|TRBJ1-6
TGCGCCAGCAGAGGGGAAAATTCACCCCTCCACTTT
CASRGENSPLHF
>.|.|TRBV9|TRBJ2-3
TGTGCCAGCAGCGTGTCAGGGGGGACGCAGTATTTT
CASSVSGGTQYF
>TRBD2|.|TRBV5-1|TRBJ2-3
TGCGCCAGCAGGGAGCGGGAGCCGTCCGGCACAGATACGCAGTATTTT
CASREREPSGTDTQYF
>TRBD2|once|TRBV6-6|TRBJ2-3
TGTGCCAGCAGTCCGTCGGGGAGGGGCACAGATACGCAGTATTTT
CASSPSGRGTDTQYF
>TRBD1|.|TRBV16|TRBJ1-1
TGTGCCAGCAGCCCACAACTACAGGGGATCGATGAAGCTTTCTTT
CASSPQLQGIDEAFF
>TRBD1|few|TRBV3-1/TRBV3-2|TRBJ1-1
TGTGCCAGCAGCCCAAAGGGGGCCGAAGCTTTCTTT
CASSPKGAEAFF
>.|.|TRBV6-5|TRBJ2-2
TGTGCCAGCAGTTACAGAACACGAACCGGGGAGCTGTTTTTT
CASSYRTRTGELFF
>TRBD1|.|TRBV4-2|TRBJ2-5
TGTGCCAGCAGCCAAGGAAGGGACAGGGAAGAGACCCAGTACTTC
CASSQGRDREETQYF
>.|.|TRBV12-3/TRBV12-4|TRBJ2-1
TGTGCCAGCAGTTTTAGTTACAATGAGCAGTTCTTC
CASSFSYNEQFF
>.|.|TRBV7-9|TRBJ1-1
TGTGCCAGCAGCTTATTCGACACTGAAGCTTTCTTT
CASSLFDTEAFF
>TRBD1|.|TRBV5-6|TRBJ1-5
TGTGCCAGCAGCCCCAGAGACAGGGGAAACAATCAGCCCCAGCATTTT
CASSPRDRGNNQPQHF
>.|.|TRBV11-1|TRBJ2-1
TGTGCCAGCAGCCTCGGGTCCTACAATGAGCAGTTCTTC
CASSLGSYNEQFF
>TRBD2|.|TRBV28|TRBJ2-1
TGTGCCAGCAGTACGCGGGGGGGGAGCTCCTACAATGAGCAGTTCTTC
CASSTRGGSSYNEQFF
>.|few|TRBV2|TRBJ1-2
TGTGCCAGCAGTCCGACACTCTCCTATGGCTACACCTTC
CASSPTLSYGYTF
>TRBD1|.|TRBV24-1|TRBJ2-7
TGTGCCACCAGTGACCCGGGACAGGGGTCATCACAGTACTTC
CATSDPGQGSSQYF
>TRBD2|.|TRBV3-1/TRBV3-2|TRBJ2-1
TGTGCCAGCAGCCAAGGACTAGCGGGAGGTAACAATGAGCAGTTCTTC
CASSQGLAGGNNEQFF
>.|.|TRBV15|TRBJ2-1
TGTGCCACCAGCAGAGTGGGCAGGGCCTCCTACAATGAGCAGTTCTTC
CATSRVGRASYNEQFF
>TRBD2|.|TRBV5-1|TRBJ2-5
TGCGCCAGCAGCTCATTAATCGGCGGGAGGAGTGAGACCCAGTACTTC
CASSSLIGGRSETQYF
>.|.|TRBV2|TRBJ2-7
TGTGCCAGCAGTCGCAGCTCACGGGAGTTCTACGAGCAGTACTTC
CASSRSSREFYEQYF
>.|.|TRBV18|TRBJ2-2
TGTGCCAGCTCACCAGTTTCCCTAACTAACACCGGGGAGCTGTTTTTT
CASSPVSLTNTGELFF
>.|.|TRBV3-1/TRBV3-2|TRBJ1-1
TGTGCCAGCAGCCTAACAGGGAACACTGAAGCTTTCTTT
CASSLTGNTEAFF
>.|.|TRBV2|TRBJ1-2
TGTGCCAGCAGCCGGACAGAGAAAGGCTACACCTTC
CASSRTEKGYTF
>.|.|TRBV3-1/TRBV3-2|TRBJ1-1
TGTGCCAGCAGCCAAGATCAGACTGATCGGCAACCTGAAGCTTTCTTT
CASSQDQTDRQPEAFF
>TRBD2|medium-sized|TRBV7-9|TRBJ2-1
TGTGCCAGCACCTCGGGACTAGCGGGAGGGGGGGATGAGCAGTTCTTC
CASTSGLAGGGDEQFF
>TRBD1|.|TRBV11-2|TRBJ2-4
TGTGCCAGCAGCTTAGATGGGTCGGGACAGCCCCTTCAAGCCAAAAACATTCAGTACTTC
CASSLDGSGQPLQAKNIQYF
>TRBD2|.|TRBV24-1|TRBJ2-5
TGTGCCACCAGTGTTATCGGGACTAGCGGGATAAAGACCCAGTACTTC
CATSVIGTSGIKTQYF
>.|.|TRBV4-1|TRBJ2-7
TGCGCCAGCAGCCAAGAGTACACAGCCTACGAGCAGTACTTC
CASSQEYTAYEQYF
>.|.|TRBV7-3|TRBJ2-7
TGTGCCAGCAGCTTATATACGGCCGGGATGGACGAGCAGTACTTC
CASSLYTAGMDEQYF
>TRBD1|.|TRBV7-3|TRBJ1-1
TGTGCCAGCAGCTCGGGACAGGTGGCGACTGAAGCTTTCTTT
CASSSGQVATEAFF
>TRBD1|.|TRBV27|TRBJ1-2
TGTGCCAGCAGTCCCCGGGACAGGGCAAAGGGGGACTATGGCTACACCTTC
CASSPRDRAKGDYGYTF
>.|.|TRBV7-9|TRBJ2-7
TGTGCCAGCAGCCTGGACAGCCAGAGCTCCTACGAGCAGTACTTC
CASSLDSQSSYEQYF
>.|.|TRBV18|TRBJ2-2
TGTGCCAGCTCACACAGGGAATATATCACCGGGGAGCTGTTTTTT
CASSHREYITGELFF
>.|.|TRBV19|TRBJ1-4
TGTGCCAGTAGTGTTAGTGAAAAACTGTTTTTT
CASSVSEKLFF
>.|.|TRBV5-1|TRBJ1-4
TGCGCCAGCAGCTTGTACGGGTTAAATGAAAAACTGTTTTTT
CASSLYGLNEKLFF